A single sample gave rise to the 31 T cell receptor beta chains below, sequenced in a study of blood T cell repertoires in COVID-19. Method: immunoSEQ multiplex PCR; TCRdb's copy keeps in-frame clones and lacks some. The repertoire holds 250,000 or so clones, around 93% seen once, with approximately 3% in the top ten. Material: PBMCs or T cells enriched from blood (not recorded which). These receptors all come from a man aged 35-49 years who had been exposed to COVID-19.

This rearrangement joins TRBV11-2 to TRBJ2-6; maybe TRBD1 (5 bases). Trimming pared 3 bases from V and 2 bases from J, leaving 8 bases between. The CDR3 is made up of 15 amino acids. Germline assignment: CDR1 SGHAT and CDR2 FQNNGV. CDR3 sequence: CASSFPRAGANVLTF. The DNA of the CDR3 is TGTGCCAGCAGCTTTCCCAGGGCTGGGGCCAACGTCCTGACTTTC.

This clone was counted a few times. This chain links TRBV7-8 with TRBJ1-2; D might be TRBD1 (6 bases). Germline V CDR1 and CDR2: SGHVS, FQNEAQ. The V end lost 2 bases, the J end lost 6 bases, and 16 bases lay between the germline ends. The CDR3 spans 15 residues. This CDR3 reads CASSLNRGRGNGYTF. In nucleotides, the CDR3 is TGTGCCAGCAGCTTAAACCGCGGCAGGGGAAATGGCTACACCTTC.

This chain uses TRBV6-5 with TRBJ1-3; D is perhaps TRBD1 (5 bases). Germline-derived CDR1 and CDR2 are MNHEY and SVGAGI. The length of the CDR3 is 16 residues. Trimming removed 1 base from V and 0 bases from J, with 10 bases in between. The CDR3 DNA sequence: TGTGCCAGCAGTTACTACAGGCCTTACTCTGGAAACACCATATATTTT. The encoded protein is CASSYYRPYSGNTIYF.

The chain is built from TRBV18 and TRBJ2-5, with D perhaps TRBD1 (6 bases). V lost 4 bases and J 6 bases, leaving 15 bases between the germline ends. Germline assignment: CDR1 KGHSH and CDR2 LQKENI. The CDR3 is 14 amino acids. CDR3 coding DNA: TGTGCCAGCTCACTGACACAGGGAGCTAAGACCCAGTACTTC. It codes for CASSLTQGAKTQYF.

The chain links TRBV5-8 to TRBJ2-1; a weak D match, TRBD1 (5 bases). CDR1 is SGHTS, CDR2 YDEGEE, per germline. The CDR3 has 12 residues. Between the trimmed V and J ends, which lost 2 bases and 7 bases, there was a span of 7 bases. The DNA of the CDR3 is TGTGCCAGCAGCTTCCGGACAAATGAGCAGTTCTTC. Translated: CASSFRTNEQFF.

The rearrangement uses TRBV18 and TRBJ2-1; TRBD1 matches at 7 bases. J gave up 0 bases and V 5 bases, and 4 bases lay outside the gene matches. Germline V CDR1 and CDR2: KGHSH, LQKENI. This CDR3 region has 15 residues. The CDR3 sequence: CASSSTGSSYNEQFF. CDR3 DNA: TGTGCCAGCTCATCGACAGGGAGCTCCTACAATGAGCAGTTCTTC.

This rearrangement joins TRBV28 to TRBJ1-2, with D possibly matching TRBD1 (5 bases). Germline CDR1 and CDR2: MDHEN and SYDVKM. Trimming left V 7 bases short and J 5 bases short, with 14 bases between. The CDR3 runs to 13 residues. The CDR3 protein is CASKQGGGYGYTF. The CDR3, as DNA: TGTGCCAGCAAGCAGGGTGGTGGTTATGGCTACACCTTC.

The chain couples TRBV10-2 to TRBJ1-2; D uncertain. From germline, CDR1 is WSHSY and CDR2 SAAADI. This CDR3 is built from 14 residues. V shed 4 bases and J shed 0 bases, with 9 bases lying between them. DNA of the CDR3: TGCGCCAGCAGTGCCTCGGGATCTAACTATGGCTACACCTTC. This translates into CASSASGSNYGYTF.

The chain links TRBV24-1 to TRBJ1-5; D may be TRBD1 (5 bases). The V gene's germline CDR1 is KGHDR and CDR2 SFDVKD. The CDR3 is made up of 15 amino acids. V was cut by 10 bases and J by 4 bases, with 19 bases left in between. The CDR3 here is CATGGTDNSNQPQHF. DNA of the CDR3: TGTGCCACGGGGGGGACGGATAATAGTAATCAGCCCCAGCATTTT.

The chain employs TRBV9 and TRBJ2-1; D unclear. Germline-derived CDR1 and CDR2 are SGDLS and YYNGEE. V was cut by 0 bases and J by 0 bases, with 7 bases left in between. This CDR3 contains 15 residues. The CDR3 DNA reads as TGTGCCAGCAGCGTAGTGGCAGGCTCCTACAATGAGCAGTTCTTC. This gives the protein CASSVVAGSYNEQFF.

V gene TRBV9 combines with J gene TRBJ1-1; 9 nucleotides align to TRBD1. The J segment lost 0 bases and the V segment lost 0 bases, leaving 3 bases of the junction unmatched. The germline V gene has CDR1 SGDLS and CDR2 YYNGEE. The CDR3 extends over 16 amino acids. Written as DNA, the CDR3 is TGTGCCAGCAGCGTAGAGACAGGGGGAATGAACACTGAAGCTTTCTTT. Its translation: CASSVETGGMNTEAFF. Using reference TRBV9 and TRBJ1-1 for the parts outside the CDR3, the full variable domain is DSGVTQTPKHLITATGQRVTLRCSPRSGDLSVYWYQQSLDQGLQFLIQYYNGEERAKGNILERFSAQQFPDLHSELNLSSLELGDSALYFCASSVETGGMNTEAFFGQGTRLTVV.

The CDR3 nucleotides are TGTGCCAGCAGCTTACGACAGGGACGATCCCAGGCAGATACGCAGTATTTT. It encodes CASSLRQGRSQADTQYF. This chain connects TRBV11-2 to TRBJ2-3; TRBD1 agrees at 7 bases. The CDR3 sequence is 17 residues long. The V gene end was trimmed by 2 bases and the J gene end by 4 bases; junction bases not matched to a gene: 12. CDR1 is SGHAT, CDR2 FQNNGV, per germline.

This chain joins TRBV6-4 and TRBJ1-2; TRBD1 might be the D (5 bases). V shed 2 bases and J shed 2 bases, with 6 bases lying between them. CDR1 MRHNA and CDR2 SNTAGT come from the germline V gene. This CDR3 has 13 residues. The CDR3 coding sequence is TGTGCCAGCAGTGACCGGGGGAACTATGGCTACACCTTC. This gives the protein CASSDRGNYGYTF.

The chain recombines TRBV30 with TRBJ1-3; D not certain. The CDR3 runs to 16 residues. Trimming stripped 4 bases from V and 0 bases from J, with 16 bases between. The germline CDR1 and CDR2 sequences are GTSNPN and SVGIG (reference sequence). The CDR3 sequence: CAWTIRETYSGNTIYF. In DNA, the CDR3 is TGTGCCTGGACAATCCGGGAGACCTACTCTGGAAACACCATATATTTT.

The gene calls are TRBV5-6 and TRBJ1-1; D remains unclear. The CDR3 has 14 residues. V was cut by 0 bases and J by 8 bases, with 14 bases left in between. CDR1 is SGHDT, CDR2 YYEEEE, per germline. CDR3 residues: CASSLETVSLEAFF. CDR3 DNA sequence: TGTGCCAGCAGCTTGGAGACTGTCTCGTTAGAAGCTTTCTTT.

The chain joins TRBV5-3 to TRBJ2-7, with 7 bases fitting TRBD1. TRBV5-3 is classed as an ORF, of uncertain function. V shed 3 bases, J shed 5 bases, and the junction held 2 bases outside the gene matches. CDR3 size: 12 residues. The CDR3 is CARSWDRNEQYF. CDR3 sequence (DNA): TGTGCCAGAAGCTGGGACAGAAACGAGCAGTACTTC.

This chain uses TRBV2 with TRBJ2-5, with 13 nucleotides matching TRBD2. Trimming at V came to 6 bases and at J to 2 bases, leaving 3 bases not matched to a gene. The CDR3 contains 15 residues. Germline-derived CDR1 and CDR2 are SNHLY and FYNNEI. The DNA of the CDR3 is TGTGCCAGCAGGTCGACTAGCGGGAGGCAAGAGACCCAGTACTTC. Its translation: CASRSTSGRQETQYF.

The J gene is TRBJ1-6, the V gene TRBV9; 9 nucleotides agree with TRBD1. Germline values: CDR1 SGDLS, CDR2 YYNGEE. With 0 bases clipped from V and 6 bases from J, the junction kept 1 base outside the gene matches. The CDR3 spans 15 residues. This chain's CDR3 is CASSVGQGGNSPLHF. Here the CDR3 DNA reads TGTGCCAGCAGCGTAGGACAGGGGGGTAATTCACCCCTCCACTTT.

The sample holds a few counts of this clone. The sample carries other DNA sequences with the same CDR3. V is TRBV9 and J is TRBJ2-7, with 12 bases lining up with TRBD2. Germline V gives CDR1 SGDLS, CDR2 YYNGEE. V lost 0 bases and J lost 5; bases outside the gene matches: 0. The CDR3 totals 14 residues. CDR3 bases: TGTGCCAGCAGCGTAGGACTAGCGGGAGACGAGCAGTACTTC. Translating gives CASSVGLAGDEQYF.

The chain employs TRBV5-4 and TRBJ2-4, with D maybe TRBD1 (5 bases). CDR3 length: 17 amino acids. CDR1 and CDR2 from the germline V gene are SGHNT and YYREEE (reference sequence). V lost 3 bases to trimming and J lost 0 bases, with 16 bases between them. The CDR3 loop reads CASSSLSEGAAKNIQYF. The CDR3 coding sequence is TGTGCCAGCAGCTCCTTATCTGAAGGGGCAGCCAAAAACATTCAGTACTTC.

The chain links TRBV19 to TRBJ1-5, with unresolved D. The V end lost 1 base, the J end lost 3 bases, and 13 bases lay between the germline ends. There are 16 residues in the CDR3. Germline V gene sequence: CDR1 LNHDA, CDR2 SQIVND (reference sequence). CDR3 DNA sequence: TGTGCCAGTAGTATAGGGGTCAGCGGTAACAATCAGCCCCAGCATTTT. Translated: CASSIGVSGNNQPQHF.

V gene TRBV28 combines with J gene TRBJ2-7; tentative D call: TRBD1 (5 bases). CDR1 and CDR2 from the germline V gene are MDHEN and SYDVKM. This CDR3 is built from 15 residues. V lost 2 bases and J lost 2, with 13 bases in between. The CDR3 loop is CASSLTFQGTYEQYF. The CDR3 nucleotides are TGTGCCAGCAGTTTAACTTTCCAGGGTACCTACGAGCAGTACTTC.

The CDR3 loop reads CASSRVAPDTQYF. The CDR3 nucleotides read TGTGCCAGCAGTCGGGTAGCGCCAGATACGCAGTATTTT. The chain combines TRBV27 with TRBJ2-3; TRBD2 might be the D (5 bases). CDR1 and CDR2 from the germline V gene are MNHEY and SMNVEV (reference sequence). V lost 5 bases and J 4 bases, leaving 10 bases between the germline ends. CDR3 length: 13 residues.

The rearrangement joins TRBV18 to TRBJ2-1; TRBD1 matches at 12 bases. The V gene's germline CDR1 is KGHSH and CDR2 LQKENI. J was trimmed by 3 bases and V by 3 bases; bases with no gene match: 6. This CDR3 is 17 amino acids long. The DNA of the CDR3 is TGTGCCAGCTCACCGGGACAGGGGGCGCTAGTCTACAATGAGCAGTTCTTC. It specifies CASSPGQGALVYNEQFF.

The chain employs TRBV12-3 or TRBV12-4 and TRBJ1-1, with TRBD1 as a possible D gene (5 bases). This CDR3 comprises 11 residues. Trimming took 6 bases from V and 7 from J, leaving 9 bases between them. In DNA, the CDR3 is TGTGCCAGCAGAGAAGACAGTGAAGCTTTCTTT. Residues: CASREDSEAFF.

The V call is TRBV3-1 (or the pseudogene TRBV3-2), the J call TRBJ1-6, with D perhaps TRBD1 (6 bases). The CDR3 spans 14 residues. Germline V CDR1 and CDR2: LGHDT, YNNKEL (reference sequence). V was pared by 0 bases and J by 7 bases, with 7 bases between. CDR3 in DNA: TGTGCCAGCAGCCAAGACAGGGGCAATTCACCCCTCCACTTT. This codes for CASSQDRGNSPLHF.

The rearrangement uses TRBV5-1 and TRBJ2-7; 7 bases map to TRBD1. Per the germline V gene, CDR1 is SGHRS and CDR2 is YFSETQ. With 0 bases clipped from V and 5 bases from J, the junction kept 5 bases outside the gene matches. The CDR3 spans 14 residues. The CDR3 DNA reads TGCGCCAGCAGCTTGGAGGGACAGTTGAACGAGCAGTACTTC. Translation: CASSLEGQLNEQYF.

The V gene is TRBV30, the J gene TRBJ1-4, with TRBD1 as a possible D gene (6 bases). Germline CDR1 and CDR2: GTSNPN and SVGIG (reference sequence). CDR3 length: 13 residues. The V gene lost 2 bases and the J gene lost 3 bases, with 7 bases spanning the gap. In DNA, the CDR3 is TGTGCCTGGAGTTCAGGGGCTAATGAAAAACTGTTTTTT. Encoded protein: CAWSSGANEKLFF.

This clone was recorded once. This chain connects TRBV2 to TRBJ2-3; 8 nucleotides align to TRBD2. Germline assignment: CDR1 SNHLY and CDR2 FYNNEI. Losses at the gene ends were 5 bases for V and 1 base for J; bases not matched to a gene: 8. There are 16 residues in the CDR3. The CDR3 DNA is TGTGCCAGCAGTAAAAGGGCGGGAGGACGCACAGATACGCAGTATTTT. Residues: CASSKRAGGRTDTQYF.

The chain employs TRBV28 and TRBJ1-4, with unresolved D. This CDR3 is 12 amino acids long. Germline V gene data show CDR1 as MDHEN and CDR2 as SYDVKM. Trimming removed 1 base at V and 11 bases at J, with 8 bases between. CDR3 coding DNA: TGTGCCAGCAGTTTATTGGCCAAGAAACTGTTTTTT. It translates to CASSLLAKKLFF.

The chain recombines TRBV11-2 with TRBJ1-3; D call uncertain. The V end lost 7 bases, the J end lost 4 bases, and 17 bases lay between the germline ends. The CDR3 covers 15 residues. CDR1 is SGHAT, CDR2 FQNNGV, per germline. CDR3 in DNA: TGTGCCAGCACCCTTCTCGCATACGAGGGAAACACCATATATTTT. This gives the protein CASTLLAYEGNTIYF.